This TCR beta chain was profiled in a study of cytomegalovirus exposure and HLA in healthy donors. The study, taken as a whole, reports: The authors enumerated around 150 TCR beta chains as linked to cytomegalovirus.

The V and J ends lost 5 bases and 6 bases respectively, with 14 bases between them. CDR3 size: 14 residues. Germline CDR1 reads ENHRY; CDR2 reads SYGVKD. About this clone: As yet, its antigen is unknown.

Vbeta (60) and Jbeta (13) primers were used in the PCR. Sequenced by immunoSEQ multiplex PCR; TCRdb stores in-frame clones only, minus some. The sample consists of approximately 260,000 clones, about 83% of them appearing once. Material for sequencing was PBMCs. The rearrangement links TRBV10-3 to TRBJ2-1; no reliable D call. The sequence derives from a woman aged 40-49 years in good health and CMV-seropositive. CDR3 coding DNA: TGTGCCATCAGTCCCATACGTCCGAGCAATGAGCAGTTCTTC. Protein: CAISPIRPSNEQFF.